One and the same sample provided the 12 T cell receptor beta chains below, sequenced in a study of T cell repertoires in cytomegalovirus infection. TCRdb ran MiXCR on the reads and lists one entry per CDR3 protein. The data contain about 350,000 distinct CDR3 sequences, approximately 35% of them singletons. Their antigen targets remain unknown. This specimen consisted of cultured PBMCs, obtained from culture after CMV antigen stimulation. These TCRs come from a human donor in good health (CMV status not recorded). Some clones in this sample may be carry-over from other donors' samples.

The V and J genes are TRBV24-1 and TRBJ1-2; D is unresolved. This CDR3 has 11 amino acids. V was shortened by 7 bases and J by 1 base, with 3 bases between the two germline ends. In germline, CDR1 is KGHDR, CDR2 SFDVKD. The CDR3 coding sequence is TGTGCCACCAGGAATAACTATGGCTACACCTTC. It codes for CATRNNYGYTF.

This rearrangement joins TRBV5-4 to TRBJ2-7; D is unresolved. The V gene lost 4 bases and the J gene lost 4 bases, with 9 bases spanning the gap. The CDR3 contains 12 residues. Germline CDR1 is SGHNT and CDR2 is YYREEE (reference sequence). CDR3 region: CASSTIGYEQYF. The CDR3 bases are TGTGCCAGCAGCACGATAGGGTACGAGCAGTACTTC.

This clonotype has ten or more counts. The chain joins TRBV7-2 to TRBJ2-5; TRBD2 matches at 11 bases. J was trimmed by 2 bases and V by 3 bases; bases with no gene match: 5. The CDR3 runs 16 residues. Germline-derived CDR1 and CDR2 are SGHTA and FQGNSA. The CDR3 loop is CASSLGTSGGQETQYF. DNA of the CDR3: TGTGCCAGCAGCTTGGGGACTAGCGGAGGTCAAGAGACCCAGTACTTC.

The chain employs TRBV6-1 and TRBJ2-1, with 7 bases identical to TRBD2. V shed 4 bases and J 1 base; nucleotides not matched to a gene: 4. The CDR3 is made up of 15 amino acids. Germline-derived CDR1 and CDR2 are MNHNS and SASEGT. CDR3: CASSASSGSYNEQFF. DNA of the CDR3: TGTGCCAGCAGTGCCTCTAGCGGATCCTACAATGAGCAGTTCTTC.

The genes are TRBV7-6 and TRBJ2-4; D call uncertain. CDR3 length equals 17 residues. Germline V lookup: CDR1 SGHVS, CDR2 FNYEAQ. The germline V and J ends were trimmed by 1 base and 0 bases, with 13 bases remaining between them. The CDR3 protein is CASSLDYGAVAKNIQYF. The CDR3 nucleotides are TGTGCCAGCAGCTTAGATTACGGCGCGGTAGCCAAAAACATTCAGTACTTC.

This clonotype was detected only a few times. V and J are TRBV5-1 and TRBJ1-2, with D possibly being TRBD1 (6 bases). Germline assignment: CDR1 SGHRS and CDR2 YFSETQ. Trimming stripped 0 bases from V and 4 bases from J, with 10 bases between. This CDR3 is 14 amino acids long. The CDR3 DNA is TGCGCCAGCAGCTTGGACCGGGACATCTATGGCTACACCTTC. This gives the protein CASSLDRDIYGYTF.

This clonotype turned up a few times. The CDR3: CASSVRDRWNTEAFF. The CDR3 bases are TGTGCCAGTAGTGTTCGAGACAGGTGGAACACTGAAGCTTTCTTT. This chain connects TRBV19 to TRBJ1-1, with D tentatively TRBD1 (6 bases). V lost 5 bases, J lost 1 base, and 14 bases lay in between. The CDR3 is 15 residues long. Germline V lookup: CDR1 LNHDA, CDR2 SQIVND (reference sequence).

At least ten counts were recorded for this clonotype. This chain uses TRBV7-2 with TRBJ2-3; D gene ambiguous. Trimming stripped 6 bases from V and 5 bases from J, with 12 bases between. Germline values: CDR1 SGHTA, CDR2 FQGNSA. This CDR3 is built from 13 residues. The CDR3 region is CASRAGPGDTQYF. CDR3 nucleotide sequence: TGTGCCAGCAGAGCCGGCCCCGGAGATACGCAGTATTTT.

V and J are TRBV20-1 and TRBJ2-7, with a weak D call TRBD2 (5 bases). Trimming pared 2 bases from V and 6 bases from J, leaving 11 bases between. The CDR3 runs to 12 residues. Germline V gene data show CDR1 as DFQATT and CDR2 as SNEGSKA (reference sequence). CDR3 sequence: CSARPGNGEQYF. In nucleotides, the CDR3 is TGCAGTGCTAGACCCGGGAACGGCGAGCAGTACTTC.

This clonotype was detected many times. The chain employs TRBV12-3 or TRBV12-4 and TRBJ1-1; no reliable D call. V was clipped by 6 bases and J by 2 bases, with 13 bases between them. The CDR3 is made up of 14 amino acids. The CDR3 DNA reads as TGTGCCAGCAGGGCATTATCCGTTAACACTGAAGCTTTCTTT. Translated: CASRALSVNTEAFF.

This clonotype appeared many times. V usage is TRBV7-2 and J usage is TRBJ2-7; 12 bases fit TRBD2. Germline CDR1 reads SGHTA; CDR2 reads FQGNSA. The CDR3 length is 15 residues. Unmatched junction bases numbered 6, after V lost 6 bases and J lost 3 bases. DNA for the CDR3: TGTGCCAGCAGACTAGCGGGAGGAGTTGACTACGAGCAGTACTTC. Translated: CASRLAGGVDYEQYF.

DNA of the CDR3: TGTGCCAGCAGCTTAACCCGGGAGCGTGGAAATGAGCAGTTCTTC. Its protein is CASSLTRERGNEQFF. V is TRBV7-3 and J is TRBJ2-1, with a possible D match to TRBD2 (6 bases). CDR1 and CDR2 from the germline V gene are SGHTA and FQGTGA. CDR3 length: 15 residues. Trimming took off 0 bases at V and 7 bases at J, with 13 bases between the two ends. Complete variable domain (other parts from reference TRBV7-3 and TRBJ2-1): GAGVSQTPSNKVTEKGKYVELRCDPISGHTALYWYRQSLGQGPEFLIYFQGTGAADDSGLPNDRFFAVRPEGSVSTLKIQRTERGDSAVYLCASSLTRERGNEQFFGPGTRLTVL.